Each of the 13 T cell receptor beta chains below was sequenced from the same sample in a study of blood T cells in healthy people across ages. A second roughly 6 to 12 cycle PCR used barcoded and J-beta primers. TCRdb passed the 5' RACE reads through MiXCR, listing each CDR3 protein once. The data show 1,800,000 or so distinct CDR3 sequences, about 39% seen once. The material sequenced was blood. These receptors all stem from a human donor in good health.

In this sample, this clonotype turned up a few times. At one of its ends the junction is not consistent with the germline gene, which may arise from a read error. This chain links TRBV20-1 with TRBJ1-4; a possible D gene is TRBD1 (5 bases). This CDR3 is 11 amino acids long. Per the germline V gene, CDR1 is DFQATT and CDR2 is SNEGSKA (reference sequence). The CDR3 nucleotides read TGCCTGGGGGTTACTAATGAAAAGCTGTTTTTT. Its protein product is CLGVTNEKLFF.

This rearrangement joins TRBV6-2 or TRBV6-3 to TRBJ2-2; D ambiguous. V shed 6 bases and J shed 7 bases, with 18 bases lying between them. Per germline, CDR1 MNHEY and CDR2 SVGEGT. The CDR3 totals 15 residues. DNA for the CDR3: TGTGCCAGCAGCCAGGACGGCTTCCGACGCGGGGAGCTGTTTTTT. This gives the protein CASSQDGFRRGELFF.

The V and J genes are TRBV29-1 and TRBJ2-1, with 7 positions matching TRBD1. The ends lost 6 bases at V and 0 bases at J; junction bases unmatched: 11. CDR1 is SQVTM, CDR2 ANQGSEA, per germline. The CDR3 length is 16 residues. CDR3 coding DNA: TGCAGCGTCCGCCGAGCCAGGGGGAACTCCTACAATGAGCAGTTCTTC. It codes for CSVRRARGNSYNEQFF.

This sequence joins TRBV4-3 and TRBJ1-4, with D uncertain. The length of the CDR3 is 16 residues. The germline CDR1 and CDR2 sequences are LGHNA and YSLEER. The ends were cut back, 0 bases at V and 7 bases at J, with 15 bases in the middle. This CDR3 is CASSQDSEGSGEKLFF. In DNA form, the CDR3 reads TGCGCCAGCAGCCAAGATTCGGAAGGGTCGGGTGAAAAACTGTTTTTT.

This chain uses TRBV29-1 with TRBJ2-3; 9 bases are shared with TRBD2. The V gene end was trimmed by 4 bases and the J gene end by 0 bases; junction bases not matched to a gene: 2. Germline loops: CDR1 SQVTM, CDR2 ANQGSEA. The CDR3 covers 14 residues. The CDR3 region is CSVGRGGSTDTQYF. In DNA form, the CDR3 reads TGCAGCGTTGGGCGGGGGGGGAGCACAGATACGCAGTATTTT.

The chain combines TRBV10-3 with TRBJ1-4, with 9 bases lining up with TRBD1. CDR3 length: 17 residues. Trimming took 2 bases from V and 5 from J; bases not matched to a gene: 9. Germline loops: CDR1 ENHRY, CDR2 SYGVKD. CDR3 nucleotide sequence: TGTGCCATCAGTGAGGGCCGGACAGGGGTCTCGAATGAAAAACTGTTTTTT. Translation gives CAISEGRTGVSNEKLFF.

Only a few counts were recorded for this clonotype. The chain links TRBV29-1 to TRBJ1-2, with TRBD1 matching over 7 bases. Germline CDR1 SQVTM, CDR2 ANQGSEA. The CDR3 runs to 14 residues. With V trimmed by 3 bases and J by 1 base, 5 bases remained unmatched. CDR3 nucleotides: TGCAGCGTTGATTCGTACAGGGGTAACTATGGCTACACCTTC. Its translation is CSVDSYRGNYGYTF.

The J gene is TRBJ2-2, the V gene TRBV6-2 or TRBV6-3; D ambiguous. Germline CDR1 is MNHEY and CDR2 is SVGEGT. There are 14 residues in the CDR3. V was pared by 6 bases and J by 5 bases, with 13 bases between. CDR3 DNA: TGTGCCAGCAGCGAAGATATGGAGACCGGGGAGCTGTTTTTT. It yields the protein CASSEDMETGELFF.

This clonotype has more than one count but fewer than ten. The CDR3 nucleotides read TGTGCCAGCAGCCTCCGGCCGGGGGGGCAAGAGACCCAGTACTTC. Translated, it gives CASSLRPGGQETQYF. The chain employs TRBV7-2 and TRBJ2-5; 8 bases are a match to TRBD2. The CDR3 runs 15 residues. V lost 5 bases to trimming and J lost 2 bases; unmatched junction nucleotides: 7. From germline, CDR1 is SGHTA and CDR2 FQGNSA.

The V and J genes are TRBV7-2 and TRBJ1-1, with D possibly TRBD1 on 5 matching bases. V was shortened by 4 bases and J by 3 bases, with 18 bases between the two germline ends. Germline CDR1 and CDR2: SGHTA and FQGNSA. The CDR3 loop spans 16 amino acids. The CDR3 DNA follows: TGTGCCAGCAGCTCGTTGTACAGGAAAGAACACACTGAAGCTTTCTTT. Encoded protein: CASSSLYRKEHTEAFF.

This chain joins TRBV25-1 and TRBJ2-7; D ambiguous. The CDR3 totals 16 residues. The ends were cut back, 4 bases at V and 1 base at J, with 17 bases in the middle. Germline-derived CDR1 and CDR2 are MGHDK and SYGVNS. CDR3 sequence: CASSGLEMGKSYEQYF. In nucleotides, the CDR3 is TGTGCCAGCAGTGGCCTAGAAATGGGGAAATCCTACGAGCAGTACTTC.

The chain has TRBV4-1 and TRBJ2-3, with 7 bases lining up with TRBD2. This CDR3 region has 16 residues. With 0 bases clipped from V and 0 bases from J, the junction kept 3 bases outside the gene matches. CDR1 is MGHRA, CDR2 YSYEKL, per germline. The CDR3 DNA reads TGCGCCAGCAGCCAAGAAAGCGGGGTTAGCACAGATACGCAGTATTTT. Protein sequence: CASSQESGVSTDTQYF.

As to this clonotype: Germline is not matched at one junction end, which may reflect a read error. V usage is TRBV6-1 and J usage is TRBJ2-5, with TRBD2 matching over 9 bases. This CDR3 is built from 17 residues. Germline CDR1 is MNHNS and CDR2 is SASEGT. The CDR3 sequence is CANSPSSGDPREETQYF. In DNA, the CDR3 is TGTGCCAACAGTCCTTCTAGCGGGGATCCCCGGGAGGAGACCCAGTACTTC.